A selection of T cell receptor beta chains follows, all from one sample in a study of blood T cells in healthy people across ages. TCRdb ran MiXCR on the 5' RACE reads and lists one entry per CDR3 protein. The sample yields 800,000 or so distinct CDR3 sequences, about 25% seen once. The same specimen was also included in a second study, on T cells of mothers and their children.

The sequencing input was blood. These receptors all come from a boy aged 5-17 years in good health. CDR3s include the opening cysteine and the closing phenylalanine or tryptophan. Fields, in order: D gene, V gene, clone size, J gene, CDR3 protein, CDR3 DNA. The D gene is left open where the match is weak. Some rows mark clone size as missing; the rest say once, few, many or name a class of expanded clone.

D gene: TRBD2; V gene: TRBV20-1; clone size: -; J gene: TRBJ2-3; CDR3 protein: CSAWEGASGEHSTDTQYF; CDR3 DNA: TGCAGTGCCTGGGAGGGGGCTAGCGGGGAACATAGCACAGATACGCAGTATTTT
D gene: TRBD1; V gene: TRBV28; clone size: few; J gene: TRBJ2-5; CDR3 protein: CASSSPGQGALVETQYF; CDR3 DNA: TGTGCCAGCAGTTCCCCGGGGCAGGGGGCTCTTGTGGAGACCCAGTACTTC
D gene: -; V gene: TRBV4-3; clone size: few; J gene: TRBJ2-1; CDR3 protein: CASSVDPQLFPNEQFF; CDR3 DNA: TGCGCCAGCAGCGTAGACCCTCAGTTGTTCCCGAATGAGCAGTTCTTC
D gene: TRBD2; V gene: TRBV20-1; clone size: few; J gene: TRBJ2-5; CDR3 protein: CSARVNGLAGSQYF; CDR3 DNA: TGCAGTGCTAGAGTGAATGGACTAGCGGGGTCTCAGTACTTC
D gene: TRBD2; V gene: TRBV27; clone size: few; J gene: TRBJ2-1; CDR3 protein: CASSFAGGSADEQFF; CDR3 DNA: TGTGCCAGCAGTTTTGCCGGGGGGAGTGCCGATGAGCAGTTCTTC
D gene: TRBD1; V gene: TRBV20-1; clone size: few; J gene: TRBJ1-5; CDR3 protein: CSARVGTASGNQPQHF; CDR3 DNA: TGCAGTGCTAGAGTGGGGACAGCCTCCGGCAATCAGCCCCAGCATTTT
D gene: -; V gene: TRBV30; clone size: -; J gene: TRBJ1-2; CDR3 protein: CAWSDFGIYGYTF; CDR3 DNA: TGTGCCTGGAGTGATTTTGGGATCTATGGCTACACCTTC
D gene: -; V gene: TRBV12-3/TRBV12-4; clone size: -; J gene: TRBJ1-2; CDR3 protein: CASSLQGRYTF; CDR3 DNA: TGTGCCAGCAGTTTACAGGGCCGCTACACCTTC
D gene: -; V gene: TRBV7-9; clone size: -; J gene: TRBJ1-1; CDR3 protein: CASSLAEGPRTEAFF; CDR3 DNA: TGTGCCAGCAGCTTAGCGGAGGGGCCACGAACTGAAGCTTTCTTT
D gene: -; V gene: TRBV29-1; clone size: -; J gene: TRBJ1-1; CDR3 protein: CSVMTGNTEAFF; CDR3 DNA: TGCAGCGTCATGACAGGGAACACTGAAGCTTTCTTT
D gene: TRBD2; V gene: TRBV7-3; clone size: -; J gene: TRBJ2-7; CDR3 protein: CARGRERSYEQYF; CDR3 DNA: TGCGCGAGAGGGCGGGAGAGATCCTACGAGCAGTACTTC
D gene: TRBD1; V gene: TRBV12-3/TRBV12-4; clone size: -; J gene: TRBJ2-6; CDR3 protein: CASSLGTGRSGANVLTF; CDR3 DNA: TGTGCCAGCAGTTTAGGGACAGGGAGGTCTGGGGCCAACGTCCTGACTTTC
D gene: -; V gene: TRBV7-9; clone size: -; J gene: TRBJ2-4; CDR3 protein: CASVRGGQKNIQYF; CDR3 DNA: TGTGCCTCCGTTCGCGGGGGCCAAAAAAACATTCAGTACTTC
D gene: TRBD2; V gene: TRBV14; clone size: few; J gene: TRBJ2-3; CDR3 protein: CASSPRTRGLVGTDTQYF; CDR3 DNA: TGTGCCAGCAGCCCCCGGACTAGAGGATTAGTCGGCACAGATACGCAGTATTTT
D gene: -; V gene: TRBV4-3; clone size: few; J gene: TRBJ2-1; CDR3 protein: CASSQEVGLAGEQFF; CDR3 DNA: TGCGCCAGCAGCCAAGAAGTGGGTCTAGCTGGTGAGCAGTTCTTC
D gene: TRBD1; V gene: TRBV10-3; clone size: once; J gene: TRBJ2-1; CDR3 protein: CAGKGQDYNEQFF; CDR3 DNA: TGTGCCGGGAAGGGACAGGACTACAATGAGCAGTTCTTC
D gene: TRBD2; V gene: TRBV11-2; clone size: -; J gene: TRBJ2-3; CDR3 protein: CASSFSSGRGDTQYF; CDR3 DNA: TGTGCCAGCAGCTTCTCTAGCGGGAGGGGAGATACGCAGTATTTT
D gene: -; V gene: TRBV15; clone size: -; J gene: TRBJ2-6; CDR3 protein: CATRDHSGANVLTF; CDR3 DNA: TGTGCCACTCGGGATCACTCTGGGGCCAACGTCCTGACTTTC
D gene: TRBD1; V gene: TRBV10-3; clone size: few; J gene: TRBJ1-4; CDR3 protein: CAIGQGPEKLFF; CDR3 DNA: TGTGCCATCGGACAGGGGCCTGAAAAACTGTTTTTT
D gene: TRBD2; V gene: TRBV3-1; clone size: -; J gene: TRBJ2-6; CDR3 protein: CASSQATQRGGANVLTF; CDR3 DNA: TGTGCCAGCAGCCAAGCAACTCAGCGGGGTGGGGCCAACGTCCTGACTTTC
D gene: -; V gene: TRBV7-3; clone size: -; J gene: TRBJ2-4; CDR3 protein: CASSLTRAGKNIQYF; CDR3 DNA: TGTGCCAGCAGCCTGACTAGGGCGGGCAAAAACATTCAGTACTTC
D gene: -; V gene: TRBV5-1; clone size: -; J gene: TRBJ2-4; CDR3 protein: CASSLVAGSIQYF; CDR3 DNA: TGCGCCAGCAGCTTGGTCGCAGGGAGCATTCAGTACTTC
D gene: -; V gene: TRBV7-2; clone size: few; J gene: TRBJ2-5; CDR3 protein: CASSLAVGDETQYF; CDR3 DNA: TGTGCCAGCAGCTTAGCAGTGGGGGACGAGACCCAGTACTTC
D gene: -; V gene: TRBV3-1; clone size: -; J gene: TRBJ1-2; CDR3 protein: CASSQDGGVNYGYTF; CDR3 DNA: TGTGCCAGCAGCCAAGATGGTGGGGTTAACTATGGCTACACCTTC
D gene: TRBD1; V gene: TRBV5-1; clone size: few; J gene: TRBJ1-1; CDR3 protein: CASSPEGAVVTEAFF; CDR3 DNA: TGCGCCAGCAGCCCGGAGGGGGCCGTAGTCACTGAAGCTTTCTTT
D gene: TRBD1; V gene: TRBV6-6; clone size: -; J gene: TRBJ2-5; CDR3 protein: CASSYADRGSETQYF; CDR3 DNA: TGTGCCAGCAGTTACGCGGACAGGGGAAGTGAGACCCAGTACTTC
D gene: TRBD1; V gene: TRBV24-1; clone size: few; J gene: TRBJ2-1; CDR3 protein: CATQGAAEQFF; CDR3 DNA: TGTGCCACACAGGGGGCCGCTGAGCAGTTCTTC
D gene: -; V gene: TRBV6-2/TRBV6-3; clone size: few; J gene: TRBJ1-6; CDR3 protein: CASSSKTGERSPLHF; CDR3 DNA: TGTGCCAGCAGTTCGAAGACAGGTGAACGTTCACCCCTCCACTTT
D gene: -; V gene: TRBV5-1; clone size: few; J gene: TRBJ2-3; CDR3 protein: CASRLVGSGTDTQYF; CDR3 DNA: TGCGCCAGCAGACTAGTGGGAAGCGGCACAGATACGCAGTATTTT
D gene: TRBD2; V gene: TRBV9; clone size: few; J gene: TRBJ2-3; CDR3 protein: CASSASGRAPDTQYF; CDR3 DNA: TGTGCCAGCAGCGCTAGCGGGAGGGCCCCAGATACGCAGTATTTT
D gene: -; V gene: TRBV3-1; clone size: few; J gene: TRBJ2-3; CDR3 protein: CASSQVVPDTQYF; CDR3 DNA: TGTGCCAGCAGCCAAGTCGTTCCCGATACGCAGTATTTT
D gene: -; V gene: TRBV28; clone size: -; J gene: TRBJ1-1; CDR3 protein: CASSQGLGTEAFF; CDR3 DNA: TGTGCCAGCAGTCAGGGGCTAGGCACTGAAGCTTTCTTT
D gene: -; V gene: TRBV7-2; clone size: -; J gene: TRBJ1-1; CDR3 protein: CASSLEYGGAFF; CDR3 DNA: TGTGCCAGCAGCTTAGAGTACGGTGGAGCTTTCTTT
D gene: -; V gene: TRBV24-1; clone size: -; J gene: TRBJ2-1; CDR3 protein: CATSDSLFNEQFF; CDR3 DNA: TGTGCCACCAGTGATTCTTTGTTCAATGAGCAGTTCTTC
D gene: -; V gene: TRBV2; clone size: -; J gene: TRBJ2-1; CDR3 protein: CASREETHYNEQFF; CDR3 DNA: TGTGCCAGCAGGGAAGAGACCCACTACAATGAGCAGTTTTTC
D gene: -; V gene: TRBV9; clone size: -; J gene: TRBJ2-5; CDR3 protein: CASSVLASQETQYF; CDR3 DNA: TGTGCCAGCAGCGTATTAGCTAGTCAAGAGACCCAGTACTTC
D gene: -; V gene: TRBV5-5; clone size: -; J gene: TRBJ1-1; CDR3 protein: CASSPFTGAEAFF; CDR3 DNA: TGTGCCAGCAGCCCTTTTACTGGCGCTGAAGCTTTCTTT
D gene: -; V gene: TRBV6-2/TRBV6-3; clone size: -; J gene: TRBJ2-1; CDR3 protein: CASSDRWEQFF; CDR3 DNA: TGTGCCAGCAGTGACAGATGGGAGCAGTTCTTC
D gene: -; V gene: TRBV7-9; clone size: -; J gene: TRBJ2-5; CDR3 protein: CASSFRLEYQETQYF; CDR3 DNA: TGTGCCAGCAGCTTCCGACTGGAGTACCAAGAGACCCAGTACTTC
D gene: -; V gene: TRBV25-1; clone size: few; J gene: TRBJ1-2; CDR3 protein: CASSTNRELDYTF; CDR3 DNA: TGTGCCAGCAGTACCAACAGGGAACTGGACTACACCTTC
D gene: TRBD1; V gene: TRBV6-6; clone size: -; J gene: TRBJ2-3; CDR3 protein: CASSYGTVSDTQYF; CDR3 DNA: TGTGCCAGCAGTTATGGGACAGTCTCAGATACGCAGTATTTT
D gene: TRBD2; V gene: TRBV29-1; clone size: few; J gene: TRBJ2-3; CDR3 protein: CSVLGGGGRQADTQYF; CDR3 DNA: TGCAGCGTTTTGGGCGGCGGGGGGCGACAGGCAGATACGCAGTATTTT
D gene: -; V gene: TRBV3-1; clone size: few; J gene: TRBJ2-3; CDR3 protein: CASSQGLPDTQYF; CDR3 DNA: TGTGCCAGCAGCCAAGGCCTCCCAGATACGCAGTATTTT
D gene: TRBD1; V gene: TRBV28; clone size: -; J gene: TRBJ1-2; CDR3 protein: CASSSGTVAGYTF; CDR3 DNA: TGTGCCAGCAGCTCCGGGACAGTTGCAGGCTACACCTTC
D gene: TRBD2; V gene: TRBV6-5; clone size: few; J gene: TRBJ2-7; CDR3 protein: CASSEREYYEQYF; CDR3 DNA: TGTGCCAGCAGCGAGCGGGAGTACTACGAGCAGTACTTC
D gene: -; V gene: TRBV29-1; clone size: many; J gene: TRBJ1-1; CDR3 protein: CSVSVSMNTEAFF; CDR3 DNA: TGCAGCGTTTCGGTTAGCATGAACACTGAAGCTTTCTTT
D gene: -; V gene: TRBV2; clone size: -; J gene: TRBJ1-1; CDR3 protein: CASSPPGDGWTAFF; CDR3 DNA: TGTGCCAGCAGCCCCCCGGGGGATGGGTGGACGGCTTTCTTT
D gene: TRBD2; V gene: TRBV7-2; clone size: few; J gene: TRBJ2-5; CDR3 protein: CASSPTLAGAQRTQYF; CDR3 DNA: TGTGCCAGCAGCCCGACTCTAGCGGGGGCGCAAAGGACCCAGTACTTC
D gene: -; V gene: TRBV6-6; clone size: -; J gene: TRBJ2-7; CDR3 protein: CASTPGQHYEQYF; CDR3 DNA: TGTGCCAGCACCCCGGGGCAGCACTACGAGCAGTACTTC
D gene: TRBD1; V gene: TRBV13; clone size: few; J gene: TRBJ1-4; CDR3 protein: CASSSPGQGAAREKLFF; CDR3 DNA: TGTGCCAGCAGCTCCCCGGGACAGGGGGCAGCGAGGGAAAAACTGTTTTTT
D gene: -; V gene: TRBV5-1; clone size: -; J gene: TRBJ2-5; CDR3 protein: CASSLEGVEQETQYF; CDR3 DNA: TGCGCCAGCAGCTTGGAGGGGGTGGAGCAAGAGACCCAGTACTTC
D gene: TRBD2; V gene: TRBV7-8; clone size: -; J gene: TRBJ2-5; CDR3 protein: CASKLRDKTGTSGETQYF; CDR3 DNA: TGTGCCAGCAAACTCCGCGACAAAACCGGGACTAGCGGAGAGACCCAGTACTTC
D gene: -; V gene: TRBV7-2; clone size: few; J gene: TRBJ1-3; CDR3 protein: CASSLVVAAGNTIYF; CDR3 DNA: TGTGCCAGCAGCTTAGTCGTGGCGGCAGGAAACACCATATATTTT
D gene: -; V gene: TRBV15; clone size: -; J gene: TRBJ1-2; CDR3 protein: CATSRDLGVGYGYTF; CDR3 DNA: TGTGCCACCAGCAGAGACCTTGGGGTGGGCTATGGCTACACCTTC
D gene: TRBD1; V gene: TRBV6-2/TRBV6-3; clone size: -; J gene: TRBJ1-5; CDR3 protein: CASSYGDRGQPQHF; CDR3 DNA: TGTGCCAGCAGTTACGGGGACAGGGGTCAGCCCCAGCATTTT
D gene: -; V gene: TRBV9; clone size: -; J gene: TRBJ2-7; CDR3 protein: CASSVEATGSYEQYF; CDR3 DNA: TGTGCCAGCAGCGTAGAAGCGACTGGCTCCTACGAGCAGTACTTC